This T cell receptor (beta chain) comes out of a study of shared clonotypes between healthy human individuals. V was pared by 3 bases and J by 5 bases, with 13 bases between. Germline CDR1 is MGHDK and CDR2 is SYGVNS. This CDR3 comprises 15 residues. Only in-frame clones appear in the TCRdb table, and some are missing; sequencing was by immunoSEQ multiplex PCR. The table lists approximately 460,000 clones, around 77% of them singletons, with about 12% in the top ten. This sequence was found in a woman in her thirties or forties in good health. Some clones in this sample may be carry-over from other donors' samples. The V call is TRBV25-1, the J call TRBJ1-4, with a possible D match to TRBD1 (6 bases). The sequenced sample consisted of PBMCs. The CDR3 sequence is CASSDLQGLNEKLFF. DNA of the CDR3: TGTGCCAGCAGTGATCTACAGGGACTAAATGAAAAACTGTTTTTT.